Below, one T cell receptor (beta chain) is given with its context. V shed 0 bases and J shed 4 bases, with 16 bases lying between them. The CDR3 contains 16 residues. Germline CDR1 MGHRA, CDR2 YSYEKL. Documented time point: after dendritic cell vaccination, including at tumor progression/relapse. Measured with immunoSEQ multiplex PCR; TCRdb has only the in-frame clones, and not every one. The table includes some 60,000 clones, 70% to 85% detected once. These data come from a study of glioma-infiltrating T cells after dendritic cell vaccination. The sample in question was blood, obtained after dendritic cell vaccination. This receptor was identified in a human donor with glioblastoma. The rearrangement links TRBV4-1 to TRBJ2-7; tentative D call: TRBD1 (6 bases). The chain's CDR3 is CASSQEQTGLTYEQYF. The CDR3 bases are TGCGCCAGCAGCCAAGAACAAACAGGGCTAACATACGAGCAGTACTTC.